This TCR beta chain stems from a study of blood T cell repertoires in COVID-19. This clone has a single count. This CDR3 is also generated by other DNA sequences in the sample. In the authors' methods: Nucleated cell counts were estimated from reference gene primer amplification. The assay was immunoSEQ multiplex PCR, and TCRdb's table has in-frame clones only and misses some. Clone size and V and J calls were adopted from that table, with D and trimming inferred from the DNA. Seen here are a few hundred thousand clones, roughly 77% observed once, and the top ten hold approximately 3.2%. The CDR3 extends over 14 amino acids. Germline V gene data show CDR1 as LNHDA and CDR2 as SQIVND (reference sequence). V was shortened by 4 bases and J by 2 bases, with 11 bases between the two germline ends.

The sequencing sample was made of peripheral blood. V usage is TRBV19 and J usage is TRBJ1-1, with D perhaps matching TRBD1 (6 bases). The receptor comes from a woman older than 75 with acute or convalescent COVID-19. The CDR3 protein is CASSTGTLNTEAFF. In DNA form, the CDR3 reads TGTGCCAGTAGTACCGGGACACTAAACACTGAAGCTTTCTTT.